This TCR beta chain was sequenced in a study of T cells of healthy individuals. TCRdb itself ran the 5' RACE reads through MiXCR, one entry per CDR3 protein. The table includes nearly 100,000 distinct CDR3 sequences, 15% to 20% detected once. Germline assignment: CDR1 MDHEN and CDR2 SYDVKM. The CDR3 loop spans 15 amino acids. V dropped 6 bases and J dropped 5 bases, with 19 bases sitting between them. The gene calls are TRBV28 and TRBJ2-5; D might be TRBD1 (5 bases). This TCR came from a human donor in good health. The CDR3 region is CASSPSTVVGETQYF. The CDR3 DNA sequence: TGTGCCAGCAGCCCCTCGACAGTTGTAGGGGAGACCCAGTACTTC.